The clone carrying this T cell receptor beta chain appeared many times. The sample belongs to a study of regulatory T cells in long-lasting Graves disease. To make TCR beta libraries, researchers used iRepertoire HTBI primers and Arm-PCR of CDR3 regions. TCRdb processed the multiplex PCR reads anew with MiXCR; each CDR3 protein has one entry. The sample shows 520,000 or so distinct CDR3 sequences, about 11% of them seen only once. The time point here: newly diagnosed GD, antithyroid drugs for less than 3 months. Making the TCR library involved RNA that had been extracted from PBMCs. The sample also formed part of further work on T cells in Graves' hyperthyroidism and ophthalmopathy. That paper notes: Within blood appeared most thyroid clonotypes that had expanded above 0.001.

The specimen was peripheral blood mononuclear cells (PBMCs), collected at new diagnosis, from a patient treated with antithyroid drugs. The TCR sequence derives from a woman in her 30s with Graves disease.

CDR3 residues: CASSPNRGGGYTF. CDR3 coding DNA: TGTGCCAGCAGCCCAAACAGGGGAGGCGGCTACACCTTC. J is TRBJ1-2 and V is TRBV11-2; 7 bases agree with TRBD1. V gave up 5 bases and J gave up 8 bases; unmatched junction bases: 8. The CDR3 has 13 amino acids. The germline V gene encodes CDR1 SGHAT and CDR2 FQNNGV.